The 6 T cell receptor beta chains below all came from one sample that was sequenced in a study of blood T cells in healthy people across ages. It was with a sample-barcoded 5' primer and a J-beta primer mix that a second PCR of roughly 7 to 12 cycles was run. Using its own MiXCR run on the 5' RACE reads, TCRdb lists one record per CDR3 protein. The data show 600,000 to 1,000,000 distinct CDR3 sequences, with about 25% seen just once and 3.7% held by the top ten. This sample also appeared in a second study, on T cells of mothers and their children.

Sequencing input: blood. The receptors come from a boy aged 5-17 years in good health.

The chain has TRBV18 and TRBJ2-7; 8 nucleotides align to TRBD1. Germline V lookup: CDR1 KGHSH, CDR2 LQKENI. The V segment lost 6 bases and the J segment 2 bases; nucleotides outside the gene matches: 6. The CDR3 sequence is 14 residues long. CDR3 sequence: CASSPGQVTYEQYF. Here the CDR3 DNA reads TGTGCCAGCTCGCCGGGACAGGTCACCTACGAGCAGTACTTC.

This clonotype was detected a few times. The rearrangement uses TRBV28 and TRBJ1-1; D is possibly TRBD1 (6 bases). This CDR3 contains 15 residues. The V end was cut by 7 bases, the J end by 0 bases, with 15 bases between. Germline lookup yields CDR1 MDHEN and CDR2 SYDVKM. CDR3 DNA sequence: TGTGCCAGCAAGCTACGAGGGGGGATGAACACTGAAGCTTTCTTT. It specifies CASKLRGGMNTEAFF.

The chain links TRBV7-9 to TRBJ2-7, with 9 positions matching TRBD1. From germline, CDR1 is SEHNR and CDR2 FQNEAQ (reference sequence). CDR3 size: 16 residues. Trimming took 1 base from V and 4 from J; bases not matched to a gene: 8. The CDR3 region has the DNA TGTGCCAGCAGCTTAGTGTCTACAGGGGGCGCGTACGAGCAGTACTTC. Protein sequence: CASSLVSTGGAYEQYF. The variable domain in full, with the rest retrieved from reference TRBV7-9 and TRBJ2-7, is DTGVSQNPRHKITKRGQNVTFRCDPISEHNRLYWYRQTLGQGPEFLTYFQNEAQLEKSRLLSDRFSAERPKGSFSTLEIQRTEQGDSAMYLCASSLVSTGGAYEQYFGPGTRLTVT.

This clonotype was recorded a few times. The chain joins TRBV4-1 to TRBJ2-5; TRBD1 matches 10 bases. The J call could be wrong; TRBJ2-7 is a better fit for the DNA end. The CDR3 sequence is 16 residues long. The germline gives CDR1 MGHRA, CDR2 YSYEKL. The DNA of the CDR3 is TGCGCCAGCAGCCAAGTTGGGACAGGGGCCTCCTACGAGCAGTACTTC. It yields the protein CASSQVGTGASYEQYF.

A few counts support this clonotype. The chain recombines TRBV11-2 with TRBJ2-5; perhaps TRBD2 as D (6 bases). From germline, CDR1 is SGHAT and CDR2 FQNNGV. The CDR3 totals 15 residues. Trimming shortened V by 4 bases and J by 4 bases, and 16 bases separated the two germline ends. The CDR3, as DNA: TGTGCCAGCAGCTCCTCGACTAGTTTAACAGAGACCCAGTACTTC. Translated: CASSSSTSLTETQYF.

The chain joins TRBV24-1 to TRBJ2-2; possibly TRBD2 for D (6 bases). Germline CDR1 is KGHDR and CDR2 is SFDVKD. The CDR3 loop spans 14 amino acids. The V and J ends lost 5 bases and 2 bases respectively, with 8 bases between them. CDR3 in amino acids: CATSGGANTGELFF. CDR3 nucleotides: TGTGCCACCAGTGGCGGGGCTAACACCGGGGAGCTGTTTTTT.